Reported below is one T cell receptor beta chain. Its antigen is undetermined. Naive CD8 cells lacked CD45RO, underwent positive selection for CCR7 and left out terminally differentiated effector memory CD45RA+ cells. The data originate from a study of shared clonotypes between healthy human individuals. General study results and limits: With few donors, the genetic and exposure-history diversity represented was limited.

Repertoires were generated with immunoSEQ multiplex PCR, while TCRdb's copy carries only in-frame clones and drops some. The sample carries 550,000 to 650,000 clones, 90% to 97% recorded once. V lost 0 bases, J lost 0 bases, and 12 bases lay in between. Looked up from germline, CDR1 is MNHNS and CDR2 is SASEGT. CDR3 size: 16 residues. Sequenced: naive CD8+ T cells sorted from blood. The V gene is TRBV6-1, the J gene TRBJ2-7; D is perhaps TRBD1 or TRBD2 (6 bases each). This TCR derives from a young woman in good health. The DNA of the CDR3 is TGTGCCAGCAGTGAAGCCAGTAGGGGGGTCTCCTACGAGCAGTACTTC. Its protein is CASSEASRGVSYEQYF.